Below, 23 T cell receptor beta chains from the same sample are listed, as sequenced in a study of Ad26.COV2.S vaccination and SARS-CoV-2 variants. Assay used: immunoSEQ multiplex PCR; TCRdb lists only in-frame clones, some missing. The profile shows hundreds of thousands of clones, 89% of them singletons. This sample's treatment: some 20 received Ad26.COV2.S at low or high dose, single or two shots; 5 received placebo; per-sample allocation not given. The investigators took samples on day 63 after the first vaccine or placebo injection. Sequenced material: peripheral blood, taken in a trial of Ad26.COV2.S vaccine versus placebo. The receptors were gathered from a person between 18 and 65 years old who received the Ad26.COV2.S COVID-19 vaccine or a placebo.

The chain has TRBV2 and TRBJ2-3; perhaps TRBD2 as D (6 bases). Trimming left V 11 bases short and J 0 bases short, with 15 bases between. CDR3 length: 14 residues. CDR1 is SNHLY and CDR2 is FYNNEI in the germline V gene. In nucleotides, the CDR3 is TGTGCCGGGTCAGGGACTCCCAGCACAGATACGCAGTATTTT. The encoded protein is CAGSGTPSTDTQYF.

V is TRBV10-2 and J is TRBJ1-1; D gene uncertain. Per germline, CDR1 WSHSY and CDR2 SAAADI. Trimming pared 7 bases from V and 6 bases from J, leaving 12 bases between. The CDR3 is made up of 12 amino acids. The CDR3 sequence is CASKSTAPEAFF. For the CDR3, the DNA is TGCGCCAGCAAGTCGACTGCTCCTGAAGCTTTCTTT.

The CDR3 here is CASRDNRNTEAFF. CDR3 bases: TGTGCCAGCAGGGATAACAGGAACACTGAAGCTTTCTTT. The chain joins TRBV2 to TRBJ1-1; D gene ambiguous. The germline V gene has CDR1 SNHLY and CDR2 FYNNEI. Trimming stripped 6 bases from V and 1 base from J, with 9 bases between. CDR3 length equals 13 residues.

The J gene is TRBJ2-2, the V gene TRBV2; weak D call: TRBD1 (6 bases). The CDR3 covers 14 residues. The V and J ends lost 6 bases and 0 bases respectively, with 8 bases between them. Germline V lookup: CDR1 SNHLY, CDR2 FYNNEI. CDR3 DNA sequence: TGTGCCAGCAGGGGGGCGACGAACACCGGGGAGCTGTTTTTT. The encoded protein is CASRGATNTGELFF.

The CDR3, as DNA: TGTGCCAGCAGCCCCCGGAGGGCCGTAAATGAGCAGTTCTTC. Encoded protein: CASSPRRAVNEQFF. The J gene is TRBJ2-1, the V gene TRBV7-2, with D perhaps matching TRBD2 (6 bases). Trimming shortened V by 5 bases and J by 7 bases, and 15 bases separated the two germline ends. Germline assignment: CDR1 SGHTA and CDR2 FQGNSA. This CDR3 contains 14 residues.

V and J are TRBV27 and TRBJ1-5; TRBD1 might be the D (5 bases). V lost 3 bases to trimming and J lost 9 bases, with 18 bases between them. The CDR3 loop spans 15 amino acids. The germline V gene encodes CDR1 MNHEY and CDR2 SMNVEV (reference sequence). The CDR3 spells CASSLGREDYLPQHF. The DNA of the CDR3 is TGTGCCAGCAGTTTGGGCAGGGAAGATTATTTGCCCCAGCATTTT.

This CDR3 reads CASSYSSSYEQYF. For the CDR3, the DNA is TGTGCCAGCAGTTACAGTAGCTCCTACGAGCAGTACTTC. The chain is built from TRBV28 and TRBJ2-7; no reliable D call. V was trimmed by 4 bases and J by 0 bases, leaving 7 bases between them. The CDR3 sequence is 13 residues long. The germline gives CDR1 MDHEN, CDR2 SYDVKM. Full variable domain (rest looked up from reference TRBV28 and TRBJ2-7): DVKVTQSSRYLVKRTGEKVFLECVQDMDHENMFWYRQDPGLGLRLIYFSYDVKMKEKGDIPEGYSVSREKKERFSLILESASTNQTSMYLCASSYSSSYEQYFGPGTRLTVT.

V is TRBV10-3 and J is TRBJ2-3, with D uncertain. This CDR3 is 15 amino acids long. The germline V gene encodes CDR1 ENHRY and CDR2 SYGVKD. The germline V and J ends were trimmed by 8 bases and 2 bases, with 17 bases remaining between them. The CDR3 protein is CAIAPQVSYTDTQYF. The CDR3 DNA is TGTGCCATCGCCCCCCAGGTCAGCTACACAGATACGCAGTATTTT.

This chain connects TRBV19 to TRBJ1-1; D is unclear. The germline CDR1 and CDR2 sequences are LNHDA and SQIVND (reference sequence). V was pared by 3 bases and J by 3 bases, with 17 bases between. This CDR3 has 16 residues. This chain's CDR3 is CASSILAGPIDTEAFF. In nucleotides, the CDR3 is TGTGCCAGTAGTATTCTAGCAGGCCCTATCGACACTGAAGCTTTCTTT.

The V call is TRBV4-2, the J call TRBJ2-5; D call uncertain. Trimming shortened V by 1 base and J by 5 bases, and 14 bases separated the two germline ends. The CDR3 runs 15 residues. Germline CDR1 reads LGHNA; CDR2 reads YNFKEQ. CDR3 DNA sequence: TGTGCCAGCAGCCAAGGAGGTCGTGGTCGGGAGACCCAGTACTTC. As protein: CASSQGGRGRETQYF.

Worth noting for this clone: This sample includes further DNA sequences coding for the same CDR3. This chain links TRBV20-1 with TRBJ1-4; D ambiguous. From germline, CDR1 is DFQATT and CDR2 SNEGSKA (reference sequence). Deletions cut 5 bases from V and 4 bases from J, with 5 bases between. The CDR3 has 11 residues. The CDR3 DNA reads TGCAGTGCTCCTCTTAATGAAAAACTGTTTTTT. This sequence encodes CSAPLNEKLFF.

The chain combines TRBV30 with TRBJ2-7; TRBD1 matches at 9 bases. The CDR3 runs 15 residues. The germline CDR1 and CDR2 sequences are GTSNPN and SVGIG (reference sequence). Unmatched junction bases numbered 5, after V lost 0 bases and J lost 2 bases. The CDR3 nucleotides are TGTGCCTGGAGTGTACGTGGGACAGGGACCTACGAGCAGTACTTC. Encoded protein: CAWSVRGTGTYEQYF.

In DNA form, the CDR3 reads TGTGCCAGCTCACCAACAGATCAGCCCCAGCATTTT. Translated, it gives CASSPTDQPQHF. The chain combines TRBV18 with TRBJ1-5, with D unclear. Trimming cost V 2 bases and J 5 bases, with 4 bases left between them. The germline CDR1 and CDR2 sequences are KGHSH and LQKENI. The CDR3 loop spans 12 amino acids.

V usage is TRBV6-5 and J usage is TRBJ1-3; D is possibly TRBD1 (5 bases). Trimming took off 10 bases at V and 4 bases at J, with 17 bases between the two ends. The CDR3 spans 14 residues. The V gene's germline CDR1 is MNHEY and CDR2 SVGAGI. The CDR3 protein is CATQGLGLGNTIYF. The CDR3 region has the DNA TGTGCCACCCAGGGACTCGGGTTGGGAAACACCATATATTTT.

The V and J genes are TRBV24-1 and TRBJ2-1; TRBD2 agrees at 9 bases. CDR3 length: 17 residues. Germline V gene data show CDR1 as KGHDR and CDR2 as SFDVKD. V dropped 0 bases and J dropped 2; count of bases not matched to a gene: 4. Here the CDR3 reads CATSDLPPSGTYNEQFF. The CDR3, as DNA: TGTGCCACCAGTGATTTGCCGCCTAGCGGGACCTACAATGAGCAGTTCTTC.

The chain links TRBV5-5 to TRBJ2-7; D gene ambiguous. The CDR3 consists of 11 residues. Germline-derived CDR1 and CDR2 are SGHKS and YYEKEE (reference sequence). V was shortened by 6 bases and J by 3 bases, with 7 bases between the two germline ends. The CDR3 DNA follows: TGTGCCAGCACCTTTAACTACGAGCAGTACTTC. Its protein is CASTFNYEQYF.

The chain joins TRBV10-2 to TRBJ2-5; D may correspond to TRBD1 or TRBD2 (5 bases each). In germline, CDR1 is WSHSY, CDR2 SAAADI. Trimming left V 2 bases short and J 5 bases short, with 12 bases between. The CDR3 runs to 14 residues. The CDR3 region has the DNA TGCGCCAGCAGTGAGGGGGACGGACGGGAGACCCAGTACTTC. Translating it yields CASSEGDGRETQYF.

This chain connects TRBV6-5 to TRBJ2-5; 9 nucleotides match TRBD1. The CDR3 is 15 amino acids. CDR1 is MNHEY and CDR2 is SVGAGI in the germline V gene. J lost 7 bases, V lost 2 bases, and 8 bases had no gene match. The CDR3, as DNA: TGTGCCAGCAGTTACCCAGGGACAGGGACTGGGACCCAGTACTTC. This gives the protein CASSYPGTGTGTQYF.

The chain is built from TRBV5-1 and TRBJ2-7, with D unresolved. The CDR3 is 14 amino acids. V was cut by 2 bases and J by 0 bases, with 9 bases left in between. Germline V CDR1 and CDR2: SGHRS, YFSETQ. CDR3 region: CASSLTGFSYEQYF. CDR3 DNA: TGCGCCAGCAGCTTAACGGGTTTCTCCTACGAGCAGTACTTC. Full variable domain (outside the CDR3, taken from reference TRBV5-1 and TRBJ2-7): KAGVTQTPRYLIKTRGQQVTLSCSPISGHRSVSWYQQTPGQGLQFLFEYFSETQRNKGNFPGRFSGRQFSNSRSEMNVSTLELGDSALYLCASSLTGFSYEQYFGPGTRLTVT.

This chain connects TRBV6-6 to TRBJ1-3, with 8 bases aligning to TRBD1. Germline loops: CDR1 MNHNY, CDR2 SVGAGI (reference sequence). The CDR3 sequence is 15 residues long. The trim removed 6 bases at V and 0 bases at J, leaving 4 bases unmatched. The DNA of the CDR3 is TGTGCCAGCAGCCGGGACAGGACCTCTGGAAACACCATATATTTT. It translates to CASSRDRTSGNTIYF.

V and J are TRBV11-3 and TRBJ2-7, with 7 positions matching TRBD2. Germline V gives CDR1 SGHNT, CDR2 YENEEA. J gave up 6 bases and V 5 bases, and 7 bases lay outside the gene matches. This CDR3 has 13 amino acids. CDR3 DNA: TGTGCCAGCAGCCGGACGCCGGGGGGCGAGCAGTACTTC. It translates to CASSRTPGGEQYF.

This clone was recorded a few times. V is TRBV6-2 or TRBV6-3 and J is TRBJ2-3; 8 bases line up with TRBD2. The CDR3 sequence is 16 residues long. CDR1 MNHEY and CDR2 SVGEGT come from the germline V gene. The J segment lost 6 bases and the V segment lost 3 bases, leaving 11 bases of the junction unmatched. CDR3 DNA sequence: TGTGCCAGCAGTTATGATGGGACTAGGATTGGGGATACGCAGTATTTT. It encodes CASSYDGTRIGDTQYF.

V and J are TRBV6-1 and TRBJ2-7; D assignment may be TRBD1 or TRBD2 (5 bases each). The CDR3 runs 17 residues. Germline V CDR1 and CDR2: MNHNS, SASEGT. V dropped 2 bases and J dropped 4 bases, with 21 bases sitting between them. CDR3 in amino acids: CASSEFPPGPAGYEQYF. The CDR3, as DNA: TGTGCCAGCAGTGAATTCCCTCCGGGACCTGCTGGGTACGAGCAGTACTTC.